This record covers a single TCR beta chain. As yet, its antigen is unknown. The data belong to a study of T cell responses to AZD1222 COVID-19 vaccine. Whole-study results and caveats: White British ancestry dominated among donors, who included more females, and clonal diversity was possibly underestimated. Repertoires were obtained only post-peak T cell response. AZD1222 recipients seropositive at baseline numbered only 5 or 6. There were vaccine-associated CD4 TCRs across spike, dominant at 160-218 and 743-854.

The repertoire was sequenced with immunoSEQ multiplex PCR; TCRdb's copy has only in-frame clones and lacks some. The sample records about 79,000 clones, 92% being singletons. Deletions cut 0 bases from V and 3 bases from J, with 13 bases between. The length of the CDR3 is 15 residues. The origin of this receptor is an adult in good health. Sequenced material: peripheral blood, taken on day 0 of MenACWY control vaccination. The rearrangement uses TRBV5-3 and TRBJ2-7; D is uncertain. TRBV5-3 is sorted into the ORF group, with uncertain function. In DNA, the CDR3 is TGTGCCAGAAGCTTGGCCGGACCTCACAGCTACGAGCAGTACTTC. This encodes CARSLAGPHSYEQYF.